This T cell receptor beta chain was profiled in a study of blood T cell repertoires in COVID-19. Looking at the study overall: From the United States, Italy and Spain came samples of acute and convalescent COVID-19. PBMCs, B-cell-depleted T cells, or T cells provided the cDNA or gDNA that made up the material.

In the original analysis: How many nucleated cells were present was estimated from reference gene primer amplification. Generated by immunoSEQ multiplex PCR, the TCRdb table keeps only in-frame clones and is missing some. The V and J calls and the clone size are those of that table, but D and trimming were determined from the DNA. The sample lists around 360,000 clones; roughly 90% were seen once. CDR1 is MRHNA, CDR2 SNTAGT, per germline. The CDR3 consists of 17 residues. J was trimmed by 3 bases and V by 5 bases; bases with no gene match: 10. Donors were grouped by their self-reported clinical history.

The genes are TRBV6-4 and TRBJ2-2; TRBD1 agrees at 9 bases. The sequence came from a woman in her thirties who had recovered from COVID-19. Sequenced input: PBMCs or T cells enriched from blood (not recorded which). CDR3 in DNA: TGTGCCAGCAGTCCTCCCCCGGGACAGGGTGACACCGGGGAGCTGTTTTTT. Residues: CASSPPPGQGDTGELFF.